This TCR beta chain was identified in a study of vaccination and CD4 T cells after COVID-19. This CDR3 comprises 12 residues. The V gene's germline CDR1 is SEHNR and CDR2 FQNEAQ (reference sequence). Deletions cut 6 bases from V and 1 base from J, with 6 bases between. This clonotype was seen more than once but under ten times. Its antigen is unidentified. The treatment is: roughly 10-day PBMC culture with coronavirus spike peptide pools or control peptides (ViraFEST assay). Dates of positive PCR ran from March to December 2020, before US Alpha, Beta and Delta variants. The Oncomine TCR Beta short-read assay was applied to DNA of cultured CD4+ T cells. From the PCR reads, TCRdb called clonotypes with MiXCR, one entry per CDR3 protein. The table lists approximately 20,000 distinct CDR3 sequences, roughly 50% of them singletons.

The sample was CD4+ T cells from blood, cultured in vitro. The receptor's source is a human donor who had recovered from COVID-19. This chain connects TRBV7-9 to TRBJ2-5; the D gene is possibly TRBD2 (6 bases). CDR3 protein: CASRGGQETQYF. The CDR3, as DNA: TGTGCCAGCAGGGGAGGCCAAGAGACCCAGTACTTC.